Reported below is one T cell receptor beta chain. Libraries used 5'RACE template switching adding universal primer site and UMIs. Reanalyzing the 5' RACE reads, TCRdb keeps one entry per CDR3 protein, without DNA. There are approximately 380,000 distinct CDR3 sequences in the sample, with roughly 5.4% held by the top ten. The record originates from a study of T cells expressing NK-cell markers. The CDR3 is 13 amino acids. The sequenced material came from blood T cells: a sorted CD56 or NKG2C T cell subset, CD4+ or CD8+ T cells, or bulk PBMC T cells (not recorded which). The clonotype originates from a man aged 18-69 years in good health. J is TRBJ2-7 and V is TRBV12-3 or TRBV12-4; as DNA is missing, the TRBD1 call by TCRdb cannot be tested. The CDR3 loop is CASSLEGDEEQYF.